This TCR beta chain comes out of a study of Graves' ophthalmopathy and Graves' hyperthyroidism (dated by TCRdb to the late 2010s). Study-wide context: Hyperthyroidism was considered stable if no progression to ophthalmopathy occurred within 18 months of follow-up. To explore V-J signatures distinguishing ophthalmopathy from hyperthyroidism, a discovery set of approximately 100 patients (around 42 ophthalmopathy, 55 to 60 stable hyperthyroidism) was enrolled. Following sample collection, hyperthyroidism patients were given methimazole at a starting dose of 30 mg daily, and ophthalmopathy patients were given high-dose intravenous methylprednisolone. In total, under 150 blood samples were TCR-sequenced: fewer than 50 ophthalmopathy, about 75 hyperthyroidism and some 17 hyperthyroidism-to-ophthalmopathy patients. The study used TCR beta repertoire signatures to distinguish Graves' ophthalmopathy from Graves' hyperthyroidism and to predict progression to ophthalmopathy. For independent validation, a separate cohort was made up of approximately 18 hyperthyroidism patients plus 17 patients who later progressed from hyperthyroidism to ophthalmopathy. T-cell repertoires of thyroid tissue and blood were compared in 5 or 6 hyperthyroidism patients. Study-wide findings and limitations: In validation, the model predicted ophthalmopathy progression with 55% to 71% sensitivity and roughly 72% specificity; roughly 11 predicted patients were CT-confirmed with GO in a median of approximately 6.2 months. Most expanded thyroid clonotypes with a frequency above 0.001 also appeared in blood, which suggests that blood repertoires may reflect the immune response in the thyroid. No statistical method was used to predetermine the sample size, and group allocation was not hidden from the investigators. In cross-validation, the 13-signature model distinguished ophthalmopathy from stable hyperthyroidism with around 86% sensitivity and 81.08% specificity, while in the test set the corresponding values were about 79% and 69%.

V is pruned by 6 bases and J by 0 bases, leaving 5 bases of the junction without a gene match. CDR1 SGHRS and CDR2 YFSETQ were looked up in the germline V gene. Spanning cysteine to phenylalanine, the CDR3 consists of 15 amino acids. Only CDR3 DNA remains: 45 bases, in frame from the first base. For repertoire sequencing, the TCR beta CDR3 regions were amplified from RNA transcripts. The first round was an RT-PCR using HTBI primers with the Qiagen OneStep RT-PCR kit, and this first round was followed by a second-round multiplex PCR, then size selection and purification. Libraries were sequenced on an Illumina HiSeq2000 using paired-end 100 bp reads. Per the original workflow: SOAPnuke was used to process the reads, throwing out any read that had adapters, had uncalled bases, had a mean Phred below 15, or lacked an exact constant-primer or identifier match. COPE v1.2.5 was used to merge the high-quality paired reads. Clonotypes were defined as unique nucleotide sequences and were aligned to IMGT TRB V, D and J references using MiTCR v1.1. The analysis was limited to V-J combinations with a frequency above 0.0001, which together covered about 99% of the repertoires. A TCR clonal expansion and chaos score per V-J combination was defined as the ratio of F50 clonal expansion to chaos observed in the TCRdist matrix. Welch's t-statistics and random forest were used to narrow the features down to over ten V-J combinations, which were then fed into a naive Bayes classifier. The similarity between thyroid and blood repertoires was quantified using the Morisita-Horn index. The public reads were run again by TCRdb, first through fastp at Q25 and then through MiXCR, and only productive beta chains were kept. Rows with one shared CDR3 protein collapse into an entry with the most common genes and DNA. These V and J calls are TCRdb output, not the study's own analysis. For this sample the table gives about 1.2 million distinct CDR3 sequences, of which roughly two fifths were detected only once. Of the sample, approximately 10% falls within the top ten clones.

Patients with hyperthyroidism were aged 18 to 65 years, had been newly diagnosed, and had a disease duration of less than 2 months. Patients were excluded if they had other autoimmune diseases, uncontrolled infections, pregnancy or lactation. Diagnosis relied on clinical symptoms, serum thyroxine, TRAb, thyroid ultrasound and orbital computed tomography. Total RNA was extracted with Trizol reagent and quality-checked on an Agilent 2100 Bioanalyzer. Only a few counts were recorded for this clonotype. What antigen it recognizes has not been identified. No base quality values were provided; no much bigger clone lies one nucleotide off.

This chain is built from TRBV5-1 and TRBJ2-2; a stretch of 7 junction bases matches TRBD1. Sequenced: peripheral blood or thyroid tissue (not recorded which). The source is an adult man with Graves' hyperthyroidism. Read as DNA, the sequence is TGCGCCAGCACCCCCGACAGGGCGAACACCGGGGAGCTGTTTTTT. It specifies CASTPDRANTGELFF.